This TCR beta chain was identified in a study of response to subunit inactivated influenza vaccine. Study observations and caveats: Authors suggested each seasonal flu vaccination may recruit only limited numbers of new T cells.

One entry per CDR3 protein, called by TCRdb with MiXCR from the RT-PCR reads. The table shows around 750,000 distinct CDR3 sequences, with 21% occurring only once. Of note for this clonotype: Its cognate antigen is unknown.

With 0 bases clipped from V and 3 bases from J, the junction kept 5 bases outside the gene matches. The CDR3 is 17 amino acids. CDR1 and CDR2 from the germline V gene are SGHKS and YYEKEE (reference sequence). V usage is TRBV5-5 and J usage is TRBJ2-3; 12 bases line up with TRBD1. Sequenced here: PBMCs from blood, sampled roughly 5 days after vaccination. This clonotype was obtained from a man aged 50 or older who received an inactivated influenza vaccine. The CDR3 DNA follows: TGTGCCAGCAGCTTGGGTCTGGGACAGGGGGCGACAGATACGCAGTATTTT. Translation: CASSLGLGQGATDTQYF.